This entry features one TCR beta chain sequence. What it binds is not known. These data are taken from a study of T cell repertoires in cytomegalovirus infection. Study summary: CMV epitopes in the study were HLA-C-restricted (recently identified) and HLA-B-restricted (well studied). Both CMV infection and a matching HLA type were indicated by public TCR beta signatures.

Germline V gives CDR1 KGHSH, CDR2 LQKENI. The CDR3 spans 15 residues. V lost 0 bases to trimming and J lost 3 bases, with 8 bases between them. Via MiXCR, TCRdb re-called the reads, giving one row per CDR3 protein. The sample contains under 850,000 distinct CDR3 sequences, 30% to 35% of which appear only once. The study, taken as a whole, reports: CMV-specific TCR beta clonotypes restricted by HLA-C dominated the ex vivo response. Cumulated frequencies of public TCR beta families served to identify carriers of CMV plus the relevant HLA.

The chain is built from TRBV18 and TRBJ1-4; D is ambiguous. This material consisted of cultured PBMCs, taken from culture after CMV antigen stimulation. This TCR derives from a human donor in good health (CMV status not recorded). Some clones in this sample may be carry-over from other donors' samples. CDR3 sequence: CASSPPGLSNEKLFF. The CDR3 bases are TGTGCCAGCTCACCACCAGGGTTATCTAATGAAAAACTGTTTTTT.